Listed below are T cell receptor beta chains from one sample, sequenced in a study of CD8+CD57+ T cells in acquired aplastic anemia. TCRdb reanalysed the reads using MiXCR and keeps one entry per CDR3 protein. The profile covers about 40,000 distinct CDR3 sequences, with approximately 57% appearing a single time and 50% to 70% taken by the ten largest. The sequenced sample consisted of sorted CD4+, CD8+, or CD8+CD57+ T cells (not recorded which) from PBMCs. These receptors all come from a human donor with aplastic anemia. CDR3s include the opening cysteine and the closing phenylalanine or tryptophan. D genes are given only for firm matches. Size is stated for part of the rows, as once, few or many counts, or as a class when the clone is expanded.

abundance | j_gene | v_gene | d_gene | CDR3aa | CDR3nt
NA | TRBJ1-1 | TRBV20-1 | TRBD1 | CSAKRTGGHTEAFF | TGCAGTGCTAAAAGGACAGGGGGGCACACTGAAGCTTTCTTT
NA | TRBJ1-1 | TRBV10-3 | NA | CAIRGEGMNTEAFF | TGTGCCATCAGGGGAGAGGGGATGAACACTGAAGCTTTCTTT
NA | TRBJ2-5 | TRBV19 | TRBD2 | CASSSGGGWRETQYF | TGTGCCAGTAGTAGCGGCGGGGGTTGGCGGGAGACCCAGTACTTC
many | TRBJ2-1 | TRBV29-1 | TRBD2 | CSVEPVSGGSDEQFF | TGCAGCGTGGAACCGGTTAGCGGGGGATCAGATGAGCAGTTCTTC
NA | TRBJ1-4 | TRBV15 | TRBD1 | CATSRDGQGANEKLFF | TGTGCCACCAGCAGAGATGGTCAGGGGGCTAATGAAAAACTGTTTTTT
NA | TRBJ1-4 | TRBV15 | NA | CATSREGQKMGEKLFF | TGTGCCACCAGCAGAGAGGGGCAGAAAATGGGTGAAAAACTGTTTTTT
NA | TRBJ2-3 | TRBV15 | NA | CATSSPMADTQYF | TGTGCCACCAGCAGTCCTATGGCAGATACGCAGTATTTT
NA | TRBJ2-3 | TRBV27 | NA | CASSLRADTQYF | TGTGCCAGCAGTTTAAGGGCAGATACGCAGTATTTT
NA | TRBJ2-7 | TRBV25-1 | NA | CASSLLGEQYF | TGTGCCAGCAGCTTATTAGGCGAGCAGTACTTC
NA | TRBJ2-7 | TRBV6-1 | TRBD1 | CASSDEADRSYEQYF | TGTGCCAGCAGTGACGAGGCGGACAGGTCCTACGAGCAGTACTTC
NA | TRBJ2-7 | TRBV7-2 | NA | CASSLVDYEQYF | TGTGCCAGCAGCTTAGTAGATTACGAGCAGTACTTC
NA | TRBJ2-5 | TRBV6-1 | NA | CASTHRDQETQYF | TGTGCCAGCACCCACAGGGATCAAGAGACCCAGTACTTC
NA | TRBJ2-7 | TRBV20-1 | NA | CSARALGVSSYEQYF | TGCAGTGCTAGGGCCTTGGGGGTTAGCTCCTACGAGCAGTACTTC
NA | TRBJ1-1 | TRBV9 | TRBD1 | CASSVVPTGQDTEAFF | TGTGCCAGCAGCGTAGTGCCGACAGGGCAGGACACTGAAGCTTTCTTT
NA | TRBJ1-1 | TRBV29-1 | NA | CSVVAVNTEAFF | TGCAGCGTTGTAGCCGTGAACACTGAAGCTTTCTTT
many | TRBJ2-3 | TRBV13 | TRBD2 | CASEPRGDGGDTQYF | TGTGCCAGCGAACCGCGGGGGGATGGTGGAGATACGCAGTATTTT
many | TRBJ2-3 | TRBV7-6 | TRBD2 | CASSFGTRLTDTQYF | TGTGCCAGCAGCTTCGGGACTAGGCTCACAGATACGCAGTATTTT
NA | TRBJ1-3 | TRBV10-1 | TRBD1 | CASSAGGSGNTIYF | TGCGCCAGCAGTGCAGGGGGCTCTGGAAACACCATATATTTT
once | TRBJ1-1 | TRBV29-1 | NA | CSVGHLNTEAFF | TGCAGCGTGGGACACTTGAACACTGAAGCTTTCTTT
NA | TRBJ1-2 | TRBV12-3/TRBV12-4 | TRBD1 | CASSLLEGAGYGYTF | TGTGCCAGCAGTTTATTGGAGGGGGCCGGTTATGGCTACACCTTC
NA | TRBJ2-7 | TRBV19 | TRBD2 | CASSLGLAAYEQYF | TGTGCCAGTAGTCTGGGACTAGCGGCATACGAGCAGTACTTC
many | TRBJ2-3 | TRBV6-1 | TRBD1 | CASSERDGTGTDTQYF | TGTGCCAGCAGCGAAAGGGACGGGACAGGCACAGATACGCAGTATTTT
few | TRBJ2-3 | TRBV10-3 | TRBD1 | CAISPTGGLDTQYF | TGTGCCATCAGCCCGACAGGGGGCCTGGATACGCAGTATTTT
many | TRBJ1-1 | TRBV10-2 | TRBD1 | CASTGFGQGNFEAFF | TGCGCCAGCACTGGCTTCGGACAGGGTAACTTTGAAGCTTTCTTT
NA | TRBJ2-3 | TRBV11-2 | TRBD1 | CASSLRGFGTDTQYF | TGTGCCAGCAGCCTCAGGGGGTTCGGCACAGATACGCAGTATTTT
NA | TRBJ2-5 | TRBV12-3/TRBV12-4 | NA | CASSLGGGRETQYF | TGTGCCAGCAGTTTAGGGGGGGGCCGGGAGACCCAGTACTTC
NA | TRBJ1-6 | TRBV20-1 | TRBD1 | CSARKAGTGGLNSPLHF | TGCAGTGCTAGAAAGGCTGGGACAGGGGGACTAAATTCACCCCTCCACTTT
NA | TRBJ2-5 | TRBV15 | NA | CATSRGGETQYF | TGTGCCACCAGCAGAGGGGGAGAGACCCAGTACTTC
many | TRBJ2-5 | TRBV11-2 | TRBD2 | CASSSPGGQETQYF | TGTGCCAGCAGCTCCCCGGGGGGTCAAGAGACCCAGTACTTC
NA | TRBJ2-7 | TRBV2 | TRBD1 | CASSEGTGSVQYF | TGTGCCAGCAGTGAAGGGACAGGGAGTGTGCAGTACTTC
NA | TRBJ2-3 | TRBV4-1 | TRBD1 | CASSQGSGGVDTQYF | TGCGCCAGCAGCCAAGGGTCAGGGGGCGTAGATACGCAGTATTTT
few | TRBJ1-5 | TRBV6-1 | NA | CASSSAGPFSLSNQPQHF | TGTGCCAGCAGCTCCGCCGGGCCGTTTTCCCTTAGCAATCAGCCCCAGCATTTT
many | TRBJ2-3 | TRBV20-1 | TRBD2 | CSARDWKRGEGTDTQYF | TGCAGTGCTAGAGATTGGAAGCGGGGGGAAGGCACAGATACGCAGTATTTT
NA | TRBJ1-1 | TRBV6-1 | TRBD1 | CASSTGQGATFF | TGTGCCAGCAGTACGGGACAGGGGGCTACTTTCTTT
NA | TRBJ1-2 | TRBV29-1 | NA | CSGGNYGYTF | TGCAGCGGTGGTAACTATGGCTACACCTTC
NA | TRBJ1-4 | TRBV11-1 | TRBD1 | CASSLGPDRGIEKLFF | TGTGCCAGCAGCTTGGGCCCGGACAGGGGGATCGAAAAACTGTTTTTT